This T cell receptor (beta chain) is drawn from a study of cytomegalovirus exposure and HLA in healthy donors. Germline assignment: CDR1 SGHNT and CDR2 YYREEE (reference sequence). Trimming removed 1 base from V and 0 bases from J, with 17 bases in between. The CDR3 has 18 amino acids. Generated by immunoSEQ multiplex PCR, the TCRdb table keeps only in-frame clones and is missing some. The sample has around 110,000 clones; less than 90% are singletons. The source of this sequence is a woman aged 18-29 years in good health and CMV-seropositive. This chain uses TRBV5-4 with TRBJ1-3; D may be TRBD1 (5 bases). Sequencing used PBMCs. CDR3 coding DNA: TGTGCCAGCAGCTTGAGGCAGGGAAGAATTGGCTCTGGAAACACCATATATTTT. It codes for CASSLRQGRIGSGNTIYF.